These 28 T cell receptor beta chains came from one sample sequenced in a study of T-cell reconstitution after alpha-beta-depleted transplantation in children. Preparing the TCRbeta library involved the use of unique molecular identifiers. TCRdb independently ran MiXCR on the PCR reads; one entry per CDR3 protein. The sample has 250,000 to 350,000 distinct CDR3 sequences; around 25% are singletons. Sequenced material: PBMCs, mostly from graft donor cells, taken 180 days after TCRalphabeta/CD19-depleted stem cell transplant. The receptors stem from a male patient between 5 and 17 years old who had a stem cell transplant for acute lymphoblastic leukemia, so the T cells may come from the graft donor.

This sequence joins TRBV15 and TRBJ2-5; TRBD1 matches at 7 bases. The germline gives CDR1 LNHNV, CDR2 YYDKDF (reference sequence). The CDR3 sequence is 15 residues long. With V trimmed by 6 bases and J by 3 bases, 10 bases remained unmatched. The CDR3, as DNA: TGTGCCACCAGTACCCGGGGACAGTCGAAAGAGACCCAGTACTTC. This codes for CATSTRGQSKETQYF.

A few counts support this clonotype. This rearrangement joins TRBV25-1 to TRBJ2-1; TRBD1 might be the D (5 bases). Germline CDR1 and CDR2: MGHDK and SYGVNS. The V gene lost 5 bases and the J gene lost 4 bases, with 15 bases spanning the gap. This CDR3 comprises 15 residues. As DNA, the CDR3 is TGTGCCAGCAGTTTCGGACACCTACTATACAATGAGCAGTTCTTC. This codes for CASSFGHLLYNEQFF.

V gene TRBV9 combines with J gene TRBJ2-3; 8 bases are a match to TRBD1. From germline, CDR1 is SGDLS and CDR2 YYNGEE. This CDR3 contains 15 residues. V lost 4 bases to trimming and J lost 3 bases; unmatched junction nucleotides: 7. DNA of the CDR3: TGTGCCAGCAGCCCTCACAGGGGGTGGACAGATACGCAGTATTTT. Translation gives CASSPHRGWTDTQYF.

The J gene is TRBJ2-3, the V gene TRBV30; D is undetermined. There are 13 residues in the CDR3. Germline V gene lookup returns CDR1 GTSNPN and CDR2 SVGIG (reference sequence). Between the trimmed V and J ends, which lost 1 base and 7 bases, there was a span of 12 bases. The CDR3 DNA sequence: TGTGCCTGGAGTGGGGTTAGCTCTAATACGCAGTATTTT. Protein sequence: CAWSGVSSNTQYF.

This clonotype was seen more than once but under ten times. This chain connects TRBV5-6 to TRBJ2-2; D possibly corresponds to TRBD1 (5 bases). V was pared by 6 bases and J by 5 bases, with 17 bases between. The CDR3 is 15 amino acids. CDR1 and CDR2 (germline): SGHDT, YYEEEE. The CDR3 is CASTPPWGSTGELFF. The CDR3 DNA reads as TGTGCCAGCACCCCGCCCTGGGGCAGTACCGGGGAGCTGTTTTTT.

V gene TRBV11-2 combines with J gene TRBJ2-7, with D perhaps matching TRBD1 or TRBD2 (6 bases each). The CDR3 has 16 amino acids. The ends were cut back, 1 base at V and 1 base at J, with 14 bases in the middle. Germline CDR1 SGHAT, CDR2 FQNNGV. For the CDR3, the DNA is TGTGCCAGCAGCTTAGTCGGGGGCCCAGGATCCTACGAGCAGTACTTC. As protein: CASSLVGGPGSYEQYF.

The V call is TRBV27, the J call TRBJ1-1, with D possibly being TRBD1 (6 bases). The CDR3 has 15 residues. V was pared by 0 bases and J by 4 bases, with 12 bases between. Germline V CDR1 and CDR2: MNHEY, SMNVEV (reference sequence). DNA for the CDR3: TGTGCCAGCAGTTTATCCGCGGGGGCGGTCACTGAAGCTTTCTTT. It encodes CASSLSAGAVTEAFF.

This clonotype was counted only a few times. The genes are TRBV4-1 and TRBJ1-2; perhaps TRBD1 as D (5 bases). Trimming cost V 4 bases and J 0 bases, with 15 bases left between them. The CDR3 length is 16 residues. Germline V CDR1 and CDR2: MGHRA, YSYEKL. CDR3 sequence (DNA): TGCGCCAGCAGCCCCCTGGGGCGCAGGACTAACTATGGCTACACCTTC. Its translation: CASSPLGRRTNYGYTF.

As to this clonotype: One junction end disagrees with the germline gene, perhaps due to a read error. The chain couples TRBV7-3 to TRBJ2-7; 8 bases map to TRBD2. CDR1 is SGHTA and CDR2 is FQGTGA in the germline V gene. This CDR3 contains 12 residues. The CDR3 is CASSLIRERERF. The CDR3, as DNA: TGTGCCAGCAGCTTAATAAGGGAGCGGGAGCGCTTC.

This chain joins TRBV11-2 and TRBJ1-2; possibly TRBD1 for D (5 bases). The CDR3 consists of 14 residues. The ends were cut back, 0 bases at V and 7 bases at J, with 12 bases in the middle. Germline V lookup: CDR1 SGHAT, CDR2 FQNNGV. The CDR3 protein is CASSLEAWGGGYTF. CDR3 DNA sequence: TGTGCCAGCAGCTTAGAGGCGTGGGGGGGTGGCTACACCTTC.

This clonotype has only a few counts. The chain is built from TRBV9 and TRBJ2-1, with 7 bases matching TRBD2. Germline V CDR1 and CDR2: SGDLS, YYNGEE. CDR3 size: 16 residues. Germline trimming cut 2 bases from V and 0 bases from J; bases unmatched to any gene: 5. CDR3 sequence reads: CASSVLGGVSYNEQFF. Here the CDR3 DNA reads TGTGCCAGCAGCGTTCTTGGGGGGGTCTCCTACAATGAGCAGTTCTTC.

This clonotype was counted only a few times. The chain employs TRBV15 and TRBJ2-6, with 7 positions matching TRBD1. Per germline, CDR1 LNHNV and CDR2 YYDKDF (reference sequence). The CDR3 sequence is 19 residues long. V was pared by 1 base and J by 0 bases, with 9 bases of the junction left unmatched. The CDR3 nucleotides read TGTGCCACCAGCAGAGCCCGGGCAGGGGGAAACTCTGGGGCCAACGTCCTGACTTTC. Translated, it gives CATSRARAGGNSGANVLTF.

This clonotype has more than one count but fewer than ten. The chain uses TRBV20-1 and TRBJ2-2, with 11 positions matching TRBD1. The CDR3 length is 12 residues. Germline V CDR1 and CDR2: DFQATT, SNEGSKA (reference sequence). J was trimmed by 6 bases and V by 6 bases; bases with no gene match: 0. CDR3 DNA sequence: TGCAGTGCGGGACAGGGGGCCGGGGAGCTGTTTTTT. It specifies CSAGQGAGELFF.

This chain connects TRBV29-1 to TRBJ2-2; the D is unclear. Trimming removed 3 bases from V and 1 base from J, with 12 bases in between. Germline V gene lookup returns CDR1 SQVTM and CDR2 ANQGSEA. The CDR3 loop spans 15 amino acids. CDR3 region: CSVESRQLNTGELFF. The CDR3 DNA sequence: TGCAGCGTTGAGTCAAGGCAGCTGAACACCGGGGAGCTGTTTTTT.

This clonotype was found many times. This chain uses TRBV9 with TRBJ2-7; D is unclear. This CDR3 comprises 12 residues. Germline V CDR1 and CDR2: SGDLS, YYNGEE. V lost 4 bases to trimming and J lost 4 bases, with 9 bases between them. The CDR3 DNA is TGTGCCAGCAGCCTTTGGGGTTACGAGCAGTACTTC. This translates into CASSLWGYEQYF.

This sequence joins TRBV7-9 and TRBJ1-3; no firm D call. This CDR3 comprises 17 residues. CDR1 is SEHNR, CDR2 FQNEAQ, per germline (reference sequence). V was shortened by 4 bases and J by 0 bases, with 16 bases between the two germline ends. The CDR3 spells CASSYTAPVSSGNTIYF. The CDR3 bases are TGTGCCAGCAGCTATACCGCGCCTGTTTCCTCTGGAAACACCATATATTTT.

V and J are TRBV24-1 and TRBJ2-1, with TRBD2 matching over 14 bases. Germline V lookup: CDR1 KGHDR, CDR2 SFDVKD. J was trimmed by 2 bases and V by 4 bases; bases with no gene match: 6. The CDR3 covers 18 residues. DNA of the CDR3: TGTGCCACCAGTGACCCGAGACTAGCGGGAGGGCCCTACAATGAGCAGTTCTTC. The encoded protein is CATSDPRLAGGPYNEQFF.

This clonotype was picked up a small number of times. The gene calls are TRBV18 and TRBJ1-1, with a weak D call TRBD1 (5 bases). The length of the CDR3 is 13 residues. Germline CDR1 and CDR2: KGHSH and LQKENI. Trimming took off 5 bases at V and 3 bases at J, with 10 bases between the two ends. CDR3: CASSMTADTEAFF. Here the CDR3 DNA reads TGTGCCAGCTCAATGACAGCTGACACTGAAGCTTTCTTT.

The V and J genes are TRBV5-1 and TRBJ1-1, with D unclear. Germline V gives CDR1 SGHRS, CDR2 YFSETQ. V lost 4 bases and J 1 base, leaving 17 bases between the germline ends. The length of the CDR3 is 16 residues. The CDR3 region is CASSTPRVGTNTEAFF. CDR3 nucleotides: TGCGCCAGCAGCACCCCACGGGTCGGAACGAACACTGAAGCTTTCTTT.

The chain carries TRBV7-9 and TRBJ2-1, with D perhaps matching TRBD1 or TRBD2 (5 bases each). Trimming left V 3 bases short and J 8 bases short, with 20 bases between. This CDR3 contains 16 residues. Per germline, CDR1 SEHNR and CDR2 FQNEAQ (reference sequence). The CDR3 loop is CASSLGPTAYQDEQFF. The CDR3 nucleotides are TGTGCCAGCAGCTTGGGACCGACAGCATATCAAGATGAGCAGTTCTTC. Supplemented by reference TRBV7-9 and TRBJ2-1, the full variable domain reads DTGVSQNPRHKITKRGQNVTFRCDPISEHNRLYWYRQTLGQGPEFLTYFQNEAQLEKSRLLSDRFSAERPKGSFSTLEIQRTEQGDSAMYLCASSLGPTAYQDEQFFGPGTRLTVL.

V usage is TRBV25-1 and J usage is TRBJ2-4, with TRBD1 as a possible D gene (6 bases). The germline V gene encodes CDR1 MGHDK and CDR2 SYGVNS. The CDR3 length is 15 residues. Trimming took 8 bases from V and 5 from J, leaving 19 bases between them. Written as DNA, the CDR3 is TGTGCCAGCGTGCCGTCCGGGACACCAGAAAACATTCAGTACTTC. This gives the protein CASVPSGTPENIQYF.

The chain links TRBV27 to TRBJ2-1; possibly TRBD1 or TRBD2 for D (5 bases each). The V end lost 6 bases, the J end lost 6 bases, and 12 bases lay between the germline ends. CDR1 MNHEY and CDR2 SMNVEV come from the germline V gene (reference sequence). CDR3 size: 13 residues. In DNA form, the CDR3 reads TGTGCCAGCAGGGTACATGGGGGCAATGAGCAGTTCTTC. Amino acid sequence: CASRVHGGNEQFF.

This clonotype has ten or more counts. The chain uses TRBV5-1 and TRBJ1-2; a weak D match, TRBD1 (5 bases). Germline V gene lookup returns CDR1 SGHRS and CDR2 YFSETQ. This CDR3 comprises 13 residues. V shed 3 bases and J shed 3 bases, with 9 bases lying between them. The CDR3 region is CASSSGPHYGYTF. CDR3 in DNA: TGCGCCAGCAGCTCGGGACCGCACTATGGCTACACCTTC.

This clonotype was seen only a few times. V gene TRBV28 combines with J gene TRBJ2-7, with 10 bases that match TRBD1. V was clipped by 6 bases and J by 6 bases; unmatched bases: 5. Germline V CDR1 and CDR2: MDHEN, SYDVKM. The CDR3 contains 13 residues. This CDR3 reads CASSLDRGGEQYF. In nucleotides, the CDR3 is TGTGCCAGCAGCCTGGACAGGGGGGGCGAGCAGTACTTC.

In its sample, this clonotype was seen many times. V usage is TRBV29-1 and J usage is TRBJ2-1; D ambiguous. CDR3 length equals 12 residues. Germline values: CDR1 SQVTM, CDR2 ANQGSEA. V lost 4 bases, J lost 2 bases, and 6 bases lay in between. CDR3 coding DNA: TGCAGCGTTGTTGTAACCTACAATGAGCAGTTCTTC. It is translated as CSVVVTYNEQFF.

This clonotype was detected once. The rearrangement links TRBV20-1 to TRBJ2-7; D might be TRBD1 or TRBD2, each matching 5 bases. This CDR3 is built from 17 residues. The V and J ends lost 6 bases and 0 bases respectively, with 24 bases between them. Per germline, CDR1 DFQATT and CDR2 SNEGSKA (reference sequence). The CDR3 region has the DNA TGCAGTGCGACACTAGGGCCAGGGAATCCTACCTCCTACGAGCAGTACTTC. Protein: CSATLGPGNPTSYEQYF.

The chain has TRBV7-9 and TRBJ2-7, with a weak D call TRBD1 (7 bases). Trimming removed 5 bases at V and 3 bases at J, with 11 bases between. Germline CDR1 SEHNR, CDR2 FQNEAQ (reference sequence). CDR3 length equals 13 residues. DNA of the CDR3: TGTGCCAGCAGCACGCGGGACAGCTACGAGCAGTACTTC. This gives the protein CASSTRDSYEQYF. The full variable domain, its missing parts supplied by reference TRBV7-9 and TRBJ2-7, is DTGVSQNPRHKITKRGQNVTFRCDPISEHNRLYWYRQTLGQGPEFLTYFQNEAQLEKSRLLSDRFSAERPKGSFSTLEIQRTEQGDSAMYLCASSTRDSYEQYFGPGTRLTVT.

This clonotype came up a few times. The chain links TRBV9 to TRBJ2-5; 8 bases map to TRBD1. After removal of 3 bases from V and 3 bases from J, the junction contained 4 bases not matched to a gene. Germline V gene lookup returns CDR1 SGDLS and CDR2 YYNGEE. CDR3 length equals 14 residues. CDR3 DNA: TGTGCCAGCAGCGCTTACAGGGGGGAAGAGACCCAGTACTTC. It specifies CASSAYRGEETQYF. The full variable domain, rest sourced from reference TRBV9 and TRBJ2-5, is DSGVTQTPKHLITATGQRVTLRCSPRSGDLSVYWYQQSLDQGLQFLIQYYNGEERAKGNILERFSAQQFPDLHSELNLSSLELGDSALYFCASSAYRGEETQYFGPGTRLLVL.